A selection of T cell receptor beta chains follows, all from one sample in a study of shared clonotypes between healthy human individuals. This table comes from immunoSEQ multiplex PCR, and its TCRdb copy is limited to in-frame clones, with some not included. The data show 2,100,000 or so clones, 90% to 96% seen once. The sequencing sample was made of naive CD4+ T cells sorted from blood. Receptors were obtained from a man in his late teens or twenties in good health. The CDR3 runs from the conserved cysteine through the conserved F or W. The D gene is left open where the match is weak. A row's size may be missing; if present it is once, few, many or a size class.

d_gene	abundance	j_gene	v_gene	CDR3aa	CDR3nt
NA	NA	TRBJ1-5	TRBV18	CASSPRTDRTQPQHF	TGTGCCAGCTCACCAAGGACCGATCGGACTCAGCCCCAGCATTTT
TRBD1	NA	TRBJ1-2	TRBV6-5	CASSSDSGGGDGYTF	TGTGCCAGCAGTTCGGATTCGGGAGGGGGCGATGGCTACACCTTC
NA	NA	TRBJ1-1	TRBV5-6	CASSTTVLAATEAFF	TGTGCCAGCAGCACGACAGTTCTGGCGGCAACTGAAGCTTTCTTT
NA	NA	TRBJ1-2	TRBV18	CASSPERQNYGYTF	TGTGCCAGCTCCCCCGAGAGACAGAACTATGGCTACACCTTC
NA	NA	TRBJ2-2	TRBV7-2	CASSLAPNYPNTGELFF	TGTGCCAGCAGCTTAGCCCCGAACTACCCGAACACCGGGGAGCTGTTTTTT
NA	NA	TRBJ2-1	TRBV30	CAWSRRGRVDEQFF	TGTGCCTGGAGTCGGAGGGGGCGCGTGGATGAGCAGTTCTTC
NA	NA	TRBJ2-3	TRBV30	CAWSALGISTDTQYF	TGTGCCTGGAGTGCCCTGGGAATAAGCACAGATACGCAGTATTTT
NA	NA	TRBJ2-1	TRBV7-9	CASRTYNEQFF	TGTGCCAGCAGAACTTACAATGAGCAGTTCTTC
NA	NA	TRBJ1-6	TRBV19	CASTFSEFNSPLHF	TGTGCCAGTACCTTTAGCGAATTCAATTCACCCCTCCACTTT
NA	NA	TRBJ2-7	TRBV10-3	CAISESGSGSSYEQYF	TGTGCCATCAGTGAGTCTGGTTCGGGGTCCTCCTACGAGCAGTACTTC
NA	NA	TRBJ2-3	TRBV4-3	CASSQGGASTDTQYF	TGCGCCAGCAGCCAGGGGGGAGCTAGCACAGATACGCAGTATTTT
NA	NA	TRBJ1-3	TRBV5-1	CASSLNGDSGNTIYF	TGCGCCAGCAGCCTCAACGGGGACTCTGGAAACACCATATATTTT
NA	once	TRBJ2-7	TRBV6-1	CASSEGGSHYEQYF	TGTGCCAGCAGTGAAGGGGGCAGCCACTACGAGCAGTACTTC
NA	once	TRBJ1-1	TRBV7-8	CASSLRRNTEAFF	TGTGCCAGCAGCTTAAGAAGAAATACTGAAGCTTTCTTT
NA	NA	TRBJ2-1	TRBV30	CAWSAGSSYNEQFF	TGTGCCTGGAGTGCGGGTAGCTCCTACAATGAGCAGTTCTTC
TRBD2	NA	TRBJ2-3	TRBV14	CASSQDWGGAGSDTQYF	TGTGCCAGCAGCCAAGATTGGGGAGGGGCAGGCTCAGATACGCAGTATTTT
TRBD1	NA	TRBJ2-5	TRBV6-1	CASSARQGSQETQYF	TGTGCCAGCAGTGCCCGACAGGGGTCCCAAGAGACCCAGTACTTC
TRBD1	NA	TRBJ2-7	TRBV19	CASRDTGGVNEQYF	TGTGCCAGTAGGGACACAGGGGGAGTCAACGAGCAGTACTTC
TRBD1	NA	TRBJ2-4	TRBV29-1	CSVSGQVLAKNIQYF	TGCAGCGTTTCCGGACAGGTCCTAGCCAAAAACATTCAGTACTTC
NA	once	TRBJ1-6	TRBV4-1	CASSQEGAGRSYNSPLHF	TGCGCCAGCAGCCAAGAAGGGGCAGGAAGGTCCTATAATTCACCCCTCCACTTT
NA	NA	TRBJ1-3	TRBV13	CASSSVGGAGNTIYF	TGTGCCAGCAGCTCGGTCGGAGGGGCTGGAAACACCATATATTTT
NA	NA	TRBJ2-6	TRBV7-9	CASSLAGTGSGANVLTF	TGTGCCAGCAGCTTAGCCGGAACAGGGTCTGGGGCCAACGTCCTGACTTTC
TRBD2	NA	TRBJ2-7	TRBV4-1	CASSTSGRPSYEQYF	TGCGCCAGCAGCACTAGCGGGAGGCCCTCCTACGAGCAGTACTTC
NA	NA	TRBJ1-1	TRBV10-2	CASSEGLTEAFF	TGCGCCAGCAGTGAGGGCCTCACTGAAGCTTTCTTT